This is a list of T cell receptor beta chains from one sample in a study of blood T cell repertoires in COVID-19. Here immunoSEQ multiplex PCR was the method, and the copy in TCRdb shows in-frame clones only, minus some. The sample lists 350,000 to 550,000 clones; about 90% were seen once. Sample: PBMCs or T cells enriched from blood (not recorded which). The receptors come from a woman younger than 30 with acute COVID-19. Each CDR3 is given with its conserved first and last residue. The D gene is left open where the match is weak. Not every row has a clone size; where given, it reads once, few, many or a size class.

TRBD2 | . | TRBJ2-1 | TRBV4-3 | CASSQDRDYQGEQFF | TGCGCCAGCAGCCAAGATAGGGACTATCAGGGTGAGCAGTTCTTC
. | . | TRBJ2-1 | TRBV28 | CASSFWDVGGFF | TGTGCCAGCAGTTTTTGGGACGTAGGGGGGTTCTTC
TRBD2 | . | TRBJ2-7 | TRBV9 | CASSVGERGIYEQYF | TGTGCCAGCAGCGTAGGGGAGCGGGGGATATACGAGCAGTACTTC
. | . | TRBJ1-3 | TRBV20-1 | CSASLTPGSGNTIYF | TGCAGTGCTAGTCTGACACCTGGCTCTGGAAACACCATATATTTT
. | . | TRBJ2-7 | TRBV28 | CASSSLGGQGRYEQYF | TGTGCCAGCAGCAGTTTGGGGGGGCAGGGGAGGTACGAGCAGTACTTC
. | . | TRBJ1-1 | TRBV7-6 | CASSLVSAGADTEAFF | TGTGCCAGCAGCTTAGTTAGCGCAGGGGCGGACACTGAAGCTTTCTTT
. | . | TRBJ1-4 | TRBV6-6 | CASSLALAIGNEKLFF | TGTGCCAGCAGCTTAGCACTCGCCATAGGTAATGAAAAACTGTTTTTT
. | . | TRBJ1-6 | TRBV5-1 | CASSLQGGGSPLHF | TGCGCCAGCAGCTTACAGGGTGGAGGATCACCCCTCCACTTT
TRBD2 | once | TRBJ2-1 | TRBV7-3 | CASRQLAGSYNEQFF | TGTGCCAGCAGACAACTAGCGGGGTCTTACAATGAGCAGTTCTTC
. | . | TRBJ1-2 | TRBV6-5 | CASSLLPTASYGYTF | TGTGCCAGCAGCTTACTACCGACGGCAAGCTATGGCTACACCTTC
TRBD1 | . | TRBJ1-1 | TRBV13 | CASSFGDRGHNTEAFF | TGTGCCAGCAGTTTCGGAGACAGGGGGCACAACACTGAAGCTTTCTTT
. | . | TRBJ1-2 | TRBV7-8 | CASSLVPDRYYGYTF | TGTGCCAGCAGCTTAGTACCGGACAGATACTATGGCTACACCTTC
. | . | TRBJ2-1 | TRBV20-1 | CSATGLDEQFF | TGCAGTGCTACGGGGTTGGATGAGCAGTTCTTC
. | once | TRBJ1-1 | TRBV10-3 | CAISGTTDLSTEAFF | TGTGCCATCAGTGGAACGACAGATCTAAGCACTGAAGCTTTCTTT
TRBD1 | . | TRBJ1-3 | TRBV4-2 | CASSRDRENTIYF | TGTGCCAGCAGCCGGGACAGGGAGAACACCATATATTTT
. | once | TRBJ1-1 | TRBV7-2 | CASSLNTQRGAFF | TGTGCCAGCAGCTTGAACACACAGCGGGGAGCTTTCTTT
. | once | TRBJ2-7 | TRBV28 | CASSLSDSTYEQYF | TGTGCCAGCAGTTTATCGGACTCGACCTACGAGCAGTACTTC
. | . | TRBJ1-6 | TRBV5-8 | CASSLGVRAYNSPLHF | TGTGCCAGCAGCTTGGGCGTCCGCGCCTATAATTCACCCCTCCACTTT
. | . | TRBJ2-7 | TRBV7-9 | CASSLNREQYF | TGTGCCAGCAGCTTAAACCGGGAGCAGTACTTC
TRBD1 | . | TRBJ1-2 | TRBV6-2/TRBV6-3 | CASSLQGAGGYTF | TGTGCCAGCAGCCTACAGGGGGCAGGTGGCTACACCTTC
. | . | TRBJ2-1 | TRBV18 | CASSPVRNEQFF | TGTGCCAGCTCCCCCGTCCGCAATGAGCAGTTCTTC
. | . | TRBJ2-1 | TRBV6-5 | CASSDSLNEQFF | TGTGCCAGCAGCGACTCGCTCAATGAGCAGTTCTTC
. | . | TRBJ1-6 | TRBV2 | CASSDRDPDSPLHF | TGTGCCAGCAGTGACAGGGATCCGGATTCACCCCTCCACTTT
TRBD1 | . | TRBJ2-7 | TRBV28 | CASSLRQGAMYEQYF | TGTGCCAGCAGTTTACGGCAGGGGGCTATGTACGAGCAGTACTTC
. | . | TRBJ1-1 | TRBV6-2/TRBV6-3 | CASSQESWMNTEAFF | TGTGCCAGCAGTCAGGAATCATGGATGAACACTGAAGCTTTCTTT
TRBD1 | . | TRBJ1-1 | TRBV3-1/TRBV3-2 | CASTEQGANTEAFF | TGTGCCAGCACCGAACAGGGGGCGAACACTGAAGCTTTCTTT
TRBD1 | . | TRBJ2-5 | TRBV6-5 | CASSYRTGSETQYF | TGTGCCAGCAGCTACAGGACAGGGTCAGAGACCCAGTACTTC
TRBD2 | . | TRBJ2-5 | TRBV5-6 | CASRLGLAGGNQETQYF | TGTGCCAGCAGGCTGGGACTAGCGGGGGGGAACCAAGAGACCCAGTACTTC
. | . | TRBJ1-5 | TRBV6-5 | CASSYSRQYNQPQHF | TGTGCCAGCAGTTACTCGAGACAGTACAACCAGCCCCAGCATTTT
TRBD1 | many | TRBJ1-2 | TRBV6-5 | CASRSPGQSYGYTF | TGTGCCAGCAGGTCACCGGGACAGAGCTATGGCTACACCTTC
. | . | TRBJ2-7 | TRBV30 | CAWMSYSQTRNYEQYF | TGTGCCTGGATGTCGTACTCGCAGACGAGGAACTACGAGCAGTACTTC
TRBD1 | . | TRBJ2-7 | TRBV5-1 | CASSLRQGGDEQYF | TGCGCCAGCAGCTTAAGACAGGGCGGCGACGAGCAGTACTTC
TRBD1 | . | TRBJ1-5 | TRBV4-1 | CASSHTGGDQPQHF | TGCGCCAGCAGCCATACAGGGGGCGATCAGCCCCAGCATTTT
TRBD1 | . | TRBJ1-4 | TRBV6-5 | CASRRRTGAYEKLFF | TGTGCCAGCAGACGTCGGACAGGGGCGTACGAAAAACTGTTTTTT
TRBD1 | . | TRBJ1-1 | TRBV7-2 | CASSFVGQGNTEAFF | TGTGCCAGCAGCTTTGTGGGACAGGGGAACACTGAAGCTTTCTTT
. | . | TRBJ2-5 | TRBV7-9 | CASSLAPFGRDNQPKTQYF | TGTGCCAGCAGCTTAGCTCCCTTCGGCCGGGACAACCAACCGAAGACCCAGTACTTC
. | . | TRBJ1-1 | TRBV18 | CASSQNRDLTEAFF | TGTGCCAGCTCTCAGAACAGGGACCTCACTGAAGCTTTCTTT
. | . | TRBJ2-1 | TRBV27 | CASSDFQGRAYNEQFF | TGTGCCAGCAGTGACTTCCAGGGGAGAGCCTACAATGAGCAGTTCTTC
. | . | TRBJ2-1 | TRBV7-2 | CASSPRAAGEQFF | TGTGCCAGCAGCCCTCGGGCCGCAGGGGAGCAGTTCTTC
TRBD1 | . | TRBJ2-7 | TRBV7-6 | CASRSYWTGSCGNEQYF | TGTGCCAGCAGATCATACTGGACAGGGTCTTGTGGGAACGAGCAGTACTTC
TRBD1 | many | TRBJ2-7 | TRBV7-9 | CASSLRTGSEQYF | TGTGCCAGCAGCCTCAGGACAGGGAGCGAGCAGTACTTC
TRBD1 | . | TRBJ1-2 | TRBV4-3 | CASSQDPTGQGYTF | TGCGCCAGCAGCCAAGACCCGACAGGGCAAGGCTACACCTTC
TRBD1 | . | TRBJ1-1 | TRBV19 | CASSISRDRSNTEAFF | TGTGCCAGTAGTATATCTCGGGACAGGTCGAACACTGAAGCTTTCTTT
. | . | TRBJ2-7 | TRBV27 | CASSLGTYAYEQYF | TGTGCCAGCAGTTTAGGGACTTACGCCTACGAGCAGTACTTC
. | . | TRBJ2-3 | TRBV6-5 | CASSYSGADTQYF | TGTGCCAGCAGTTATTCAGGGGCAGATACGCAGTATTTT
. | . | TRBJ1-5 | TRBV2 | CASRIQLSNQPQHF | TGTGCCAGCAGAATCCAACTCAGCAATCAGCCCCAGCATTTT
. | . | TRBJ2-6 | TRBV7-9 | CASSLERVSGANVLTF | TGTGCCAGCAGCTTAGAGCGGGTCTCTGGGGCCAACGTCCTGACTTTC
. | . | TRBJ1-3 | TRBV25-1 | CASSVLSGRGNTIYF | TGTGCCAGCAGTGTCCTGAGCGGGAGGGGAAACACCATATATTTT
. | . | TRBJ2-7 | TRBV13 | CASSLTRSYEQYF | TGTGCCAGCAGCTTAACACGGAGCTACGAGCAGTACTTC
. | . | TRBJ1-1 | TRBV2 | CASRADRNTEAFF | TGTGCCAGCAGAGCAGACAGGAACACTGAAGCTTTCTTT
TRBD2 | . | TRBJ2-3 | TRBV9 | CASSVLGTSGSRSTDTQYF | TGTGCCAGCAGCGTCCTCGGGACTAGCGGGAGCCGGAGCACAGATACGCAGTATTTT
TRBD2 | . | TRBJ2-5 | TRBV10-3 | CAIKGGRAGETQYF | TGTGCCATCAAAGGTGGGAGGGCCGGGGAGACCCAGTACTTC
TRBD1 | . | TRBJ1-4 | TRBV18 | CASSPLTGASEKLFF | TGTGCCAGCTCACCCTTGACAGGGGCGTCCGAAAAACTGTTTTTT
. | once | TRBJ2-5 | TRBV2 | CASSPRQKQETQYF | TGTGCCAGCAGCCCTCGACAGAAACAAGAGACCCAGTACTTC